Shown below are 24 T cell receptor beta chains from a single sample sequenced in a study of Ad26.COV2.S vaccination and SARS-CoV-2 variants. Some clones are missing from TCRdb's copy, which holds only in-frame ones; the method was immunoSEQ multiplex PCR. This table holds about 350,000 clones, around nine tenths found once. Regarding treatment: 15 to 20 received Ad26.COV2.S at low or high dose, single or two shots; 5 received placebo; per-sample allocation not given. Each sample was drawn 63 days after the first injection (of vaccine or placebo). The specimen comprised peripheral blood, sampled in a trial of Ad26.COV2.S vaccine versus placebo. The receptors were gathered from a person between 18 and 59 years old who received the Ad26.COV2.S COVID-19 vaccine or a placebo.

The rearrangement links TRBV7-2 to TRBJ1-1; D not resolved. V was cut by 0 bases and J by 1 base, with 9 bases left in between. The CDR3 totals 15 residues. In germline, CDR1 is SGHTA, CDR2 FQGNSA. CDR3 nucleotide sequence: TGTGCCAGCAGCTTAGCCCTGTTTTCGAACACTGAAGCTTTCTTT. Residues: CASSLALFSNTEAFF.

This clone was seen a few times. CDR3 in amino acids: CASSPSPGQGAFISFF. The CDR3, as DNA: TGTGCCAGCTCACCTTCCCCGGGACAGGGGGCGTTCATCTCTTTCTTT. V usage is TRBV18 and J usage is TRBJ1-1, with 12 positions matching TRBD1. The J segment lost 12 bases and the V segment lost 3 bases, leaving 14 bases of the junction unmatched. Germline V gene lookup returns CDR1 KGHSH and CDR2 LQKENI. This CDR3 is built from 16 residues.

The chain joins TRBV19 to TRBJ1-4; D unclear. CDR3 length equals 14 residues. The germline V gene has CDR1 LNHDA and CDR2 SQIVND (reference sequence). The V end was cut by 6 bases, the J end by 3 bases, with 11 bases between. The CDR3 DNA sequence: TGTGCCAGTAGGTGGAAGGCGGCTAATGAAAAACTGTTTTTT. Its translation is CASRWKAANEKLFF. The variable domain in full, with the rest retrieved from reference TRBV19 and TRBJ1-4, is DGGITQSPKYLFRKEGQNVTLSCEQNLNHDAMYWYRQDPGQGLRLIYYSQIVNDFQKGDIAEGYSVSREKKESFPLTVTSAQKNPTAFYLCASRWKAANEKLFFGSGTQLSVL.

V usage is TRBV11-2 and J usage is TRBJ1-1; a weak D match, TRBD1 (6 bases). The germline V and J ends were trimmed by 6 bases and 4 bases, with 15 bases remaining between them. CDR1 is SGHAT, CDR2 FQNNGV, per germline. The length of the CDR3 is 14 residues. CDR3: CASRPHREGTEAFF. CDR3 coding DNA: TGTGCCAGCAGACCACACAGGGAAGGCACTGAAGCTTTCTTT. Full variable domain (missing parts from reference TRBV11-2 and TRBJ1-1): EAGVAQSPRYKIIEKRQSVAFWCNPISGHATLYWYQQILGQGPKLLIQFQNNGVVDDSQLPKDRFSAERLKGVDSTLKIQPAKLEDSAVYLCASRPHREGTEAFFGQGTRLTVV.

This clone was counted once. The J gene is TRBJ2-7, the V gene TRBV20-1; 9 bases align to TRBD2. The V segment lost 3 bases and the J segment 1 base; nucleotides outside the gene matches: 10. This CDR3 region has 16 residues. From germline, CDR1 is DFQATT and CDR2 SNEGSKA (reference sequence). CDR3 residues: CSASDISGSPSYEQYF. The CDR3 nucleotides are TGCAGTGCTAGTGATATTAGCGGGAGCCCGTCCTACGAGCAGTACTTC.

CDR3 sequence: CASSLKLADRTDTQYF. CDR3 coding DNA: TGTGCCAGCAGCTTGAAGCTAGCGGACCGCACAGATACGCAGTATTTT. The chain joins TRBV13 to TRBJ2-3, with 7 bases identical to TRBD2. V shed 3 bases and J 1 base; nucleotides not matched to a gene: 7. This CDR3 is 16 amino acids long. Germline values: CDR1 PRHDT, CDR2 FYEKMQ (reference sequence). The entire variable domain, with the rest obtained from reference TRBV13 and TRBJ2-3, is as follows: AAGVIQSPRHLIKEKRETATLKCYPIPRHDTVYWYQQGPGQDPQFLISFYEKMQSDKGSIPDRFSAQQFSDYHSELNMSSLELGDSALYFCASSLKLADRTDTQYFGPGTRLTVL.

CDR3: CASSLSGGPYPYEQYF. The DNA of the CDR3 is TGTGCCAGCAGCTTAAGTGGGGGCCCCTATCCCTACGAGCAGTACTTC. The V call is TRBV11-2, the J call TRBJ2-7; TRBD1 is a possible D gene (6 bases). Germline-derived CDR1 and CDR2 are SGHAT and FQNNGV. Deletions cut 2 bases from V and 2 bases from J, with 16 bases between. The CDR3 is made up of 16 amino acids.

This chain uses TRBV19 with TRBJ1-2; 11 bases are shared with TRBD1. The CDR3 totals 15 residues. J gave up 2 bases and V 7 bases, and 6 bases lay outside the gene matches. CDR1 is LNHDA, CDR2 SQIVND, per germline (reference sequence). CDR3 in amino acids: CASNIRTGGNYGYTF. CDR3 nucleotides: TGTGCCAGTAACATAAGGACAGGGGGCAACTATGGCTACACCTTC.

This chain's CDR3 is CASSSNKGQGNQPQHF. CDR3 nucleotide sequence: TGTGCCAGCAGCTCGAACAAAGGACAGGGGAATCAGCCCCAGCATTTT. V is TRBV5-6 and J is TRBJ1-5; 9 bases are shared with TRBD1. Looked up from germline, CDR1 is SGHDT and CDR2 is YYEEEE. V lost 3 bases to trimming and J lost 4 bases; unmatched junction nucleotides: 8. The CDR3 totals 16 residues.

The rearrangement links TRBV6-2 or TRBV6-3 to TRBJ2-3; 12 nucleotides agree with TRBD2. V lost 3 bases to trimming and J lost 4 bases; unmatched junction nucleotides: 2. CDR3 size: 15 residues. Germline values: CDR1 MNHEY, CDR2 SVGEGT. The CDR3 protein is CASSYLAGGADTQYF. The CDR3 DNA reads TGTGCCAGCAGTTATCTAGCGGGAGGGGCAGATACGCAGTATTTT.

This chain connects TRBV28 to TRBJ1-4; D is unresolved. CDR1 is MDHEN, CDR2 SYDVKM, per germline. CDR3 length: 15 residues. Trimming left V 2 bases short and J 4 bases short, with 11 bases between. CDR3 protein: CASSLPPLHNEKLFF. The CDR3 coding sequence is TGTGCCAGCAGTTTACCCCCCTTACATAATGAAAAACTGTTTTTT.

V is TRBV7-2 and J is TRBJ2-1, with 13 bases fitting TRBD2. This CDR3 is 16 amino acids long. V was clipped by 4 bases and J by 8 bases; unmatched bases: 8. The germline CDR1 and CDR2 sequences are SGHTA and FQGNSA. The CDR3 reads CASSSPWTSGSYEQFF. As DNA, the CDR3 is TGTGCCAGCAGCTCCCCCTGGACTAGCGGGAGCTATGAGCAGTTCTTC. The full variable domain, its missing parts supplied by reference TRBV7-2 and TRBJ2-1, is GAGVSQSPSNKVTEKGKDVELRCDPISGHTALYWYRQSLGQGLEFLIYFQGNSAPDKSGLPSDRFSAERTGGSVSTLTIQRTQQEDSAVYLCASSSPWTSGSYEQFFGPGTRLTVL.

The V and J genes are TRBV25-1 and TRBJ2-1; D gene unclear. Germline V gene lookup returns CDR1 MGHDK and CDR2 SYGVNS. The CDR3 runs 14 residues. V lost 0 bases and J lost 6, with 9 bases in between. CDR3 sequence reads: CASSEYIGGNEQFF. In DNA, the CDR3 is TGTGCCAGCAGTGAATATATAGGCGGCAATGAGCAGTTCTTC.

This clone is a singleton in its sample. CDR3 nucleotide sequence: TGTGCCAGCAGCCCGACAGGGGAGGAGACCCAGTACTTC. It specifies CASSPTGEETQYF. J is TRBJ2-5 and V is TRBV6-5, with 8 bases fitting TRBD1. Per germline, CDR1 MNHEY and CDR2 SVGAGI. V trimming: 6 bases; J trimming: 5 bases; junction bases outside the gene matches: 5. CDR3 size: 13 residues.

This chain joins TRBV7-8 and TRBJ2-5; 7 bases match TRBD1. The CDR3 extends over 15 amino acids. Germline CDR1 reads SGHVS; CDR2 reads FQNEAQ. V lost 1 base and J lost 7; bases outside the gene matches: 9. The CDR3 coding sequence is TGTGCCAGCAGCTTAGGGAGGACAGGCCTAGGGACCCAGTACTTC. Its protein is CASSLGRTGLGTQYF.

The chain joins TRBV6-5 to TRBJ2-3, with D hard to call. The CDR3 is 14 amino acids. V lost 2 bases and J 1 base, leaving 7 bases between the germline ends. Germline CDR1 and CDR2: MNHEY and SVGAGI. CDR3 coding DNA: TGTGCCAGCAGTTACCAGCCCCGCACAGATACGCAGTATTTT. Amino acids: CASSYQPRTDTQYF.

The chain carries TRBV6-6 and TRBJ2-7, with D tentatively TRBD1 (5 bases). The CDR3 has 11 amino acids. Trimming stripped 6 bases from V and 7 bases from J, with 10 bases between. Germline CDR1 is MNHNY and CDR2 is SVGAGI (reference sequence). CDR3 sequence reads: CASSRRGEQYF. Written as DNA, the CDR3 is TGTGCCAGCAGCCGAAGGGGAGAGCAGTACTTC.

The chain uses TRBV28 and TRBJ2-2, with 8 bases aligning to TRBD1. This CDR3 comprises 15 residues. CDR1 MDHEN and CDR2 SYDVKM come from the germline V gene. Trimming removed 5 bases from V and 5 bases from J; junction bases left unmatched: 7. CDR3 sequence reads: CASSQGQGKTGELFF. The CDR3 DNA is TGTGCCAGCAGTCAAGGACAGGGAAAGACCGGGGAGCTGTTTTTT.

This chain links TRBV21-1 with TRBJ1-2; the DNA was not compared with TRBD1, the D call given in the table. TRBV21-1 is marked as a pseudogene. This CDR3 spans 15 amino acids. DNA for the CDR3: TGTGCCAGCAGCTCCCGGGACAGGGATAAATGTGGCTACACCTTC. It translates to CASSSRDRDKCGYTF.

The chain uses TRBV6-5 and TRBJ2-7; D not resolved. CDR3 size: 14 residues. Germline CDR1 MNHEY, CDR2 SVGAGI. V was cut by 0 bases and J by 3 bases, with 9 bases left in between. CDR3 sequence (DNA): TGTGCCAGCAGTTACTCAATGGGGAACTACGAGCAGTACTTC. Translation gives CASSYSMGNYEQYF.

This chain joins TRBV6-5 and TRBJ2-6; unclear D gene. CDR3 length: 15 amino acids. Germline CDR1 MNHEY, CDR2 SVGAGI. V was shortened by 5 bases and J by 2 bases, with 10 bases between the two germline ends. This chain's CDR3 is CASSLGSTGANVLTF. DNA of the CDR3: TGTGCCAGCAGTCTAGGAAGTACTGGGGCCAACGTCCTGACTTTC.

The CDR3 DNA is TGTGCCAGCAGCGTAGAGGCTAGCGGAAATGAGCAGTTCTTC. Translating gives CASSVEASGNEQFF. This chain joins TRBV9 and TRBJ2-1, with TRBD2 identical over 7 bases. The CDR3 is made up of 14 amino acids. CDR1 and CDR2 (germline): SGDLS, YYNGEE. Germline trimming cut 0 bases from V and 7 bases from J; bases unmatched to any gene: 4. The full variable domain, its missing parts supplied by reference TRBV9 and TRBJ2-1, is DSGVTQTPKHLITATGQRVTLRCSPRSGDLSVYWYQQSLDQGLQFLIQYYNGEERAKGNILERFSAQQFPDLHSELNLSSLELGDSALYFCASSVEASGNEQFFGPGTRLTVL.

The chain combines TRBV5-1 with TRBJ2-7, with 7 bases matching TRBD1. The V and J ends lost 3 bases and 1 base, in that order; junction bases with no gene match: 4. The CDR3 is 14 amino acids. Germline assignment: CDR1 SGHRS and CDR2 YFSETQ. In DNA, the CDR3 is TGCGCCAGCAGCTCGGAGACAGGGTCCTACGAGCAGTACTTC. The encoded protein is CASSSETGSYEQYF.

J is TRBJ2-3 and V is TRBV10-3, with TRBD2 matching over 14 bases. Germline assignment: CDR1 ENHRY and CDR2 SYGVKD. V shed 8 bases, J shed 3 bases, and the junction held 10 bases outside the gene matches. This CDR3 is 17 amino acids long. DNA for the CDR3: TGTGCCATCGGGGGGACTAGCGGGAGTGATCGGACAGATACGCAGTATTTT. This translates into CAIGGTSGSDRTDTQYF.